Given below is one T cell receptor beta chain in context. The data stem from a study of blood T cell repertoires in COVID-19. The overall study: Both acute and convalescent COVID-19 samples were obtained from the United States, Italy and Spain. Sources were T cells, B-cell-depleted T cells, or PBMCs; the material itself was cDNA or gDNA.

Original processing methods: Estimated nucleated cell counts came from reference gene primer amplification. Sequencing was performed with immunoSEQ multiplex PCR; in TCRdb, only in-frame clones are kept and a portion is missing. V, J and clone size are taken as reported in that table, and D and trimming were inferred from the DNA itself. The repertoire includes 220,000 or so clones, roughly 84% of them detected once, and 2.3% sits in the top ten. The germline V gene has CDR1 SGHRS and CDR2 YFSETQ. Trimming stripped 5 bases from V and 0 bases from J, with 15 bases between. There are 16 residues in the CDR3.

Specimen: peripheral blood. The V and J genes are TRBV5-1 and TRBJ1-5; D gene ambiguous. The sequence came from a woman in her fifties or sixties with acute or convalescent COVID-19. In nucleotides, the CDR3 is TGCGCCAGCAGGGGGAGAACAGTCCCTAGCAATCAGCCCCAGCATTTT. Protein sequence: CASRGRTVPSNQPQHF.